The 6 T cell receptor beta chains listed next were all sequenced from one sample in a study of blood T cell repertoires in COVID-19. Libraries were prepared by immunoSEQ multiplex PCR; TCRdb keeps only in-frame clonotypes and omits some of them. The sample carries 350,000 to 400,000 clones, approximately 90% recorded once. The specimen was PBMCs or T cells enriched from blood (not recorded which). Receptors were obtained from a middle-aged woman who had been exposed to COVID-19.

This clone was counted only a few times. The rearrangement uses TRBV7-9 and TRBJ1-1; D is ambiguous. V gave up 0 bases and J gave up 10 bases, with 12 bases separating them. The CDR3 runs to 13 residues. Looked up from germline, CDR1 is SEHNR and CDR2 is FQNEAQ (reference sequence). The CDR3, as DNA: TGTGCCAGCAGCTTAGCCGGGAACTTTCCAGCTTTCTTT. It is translated as CASSLAGNFPAFF.

The chain joins TRBV15 to TRBJ2-1; maybe TRBD2 (6 bases). V gave up 3 bases and J gave up 12 bases, with 18 bases separating them. This CDR3 has 14 amino acids. The germline CDR1 and CDR2 sequences are LNHNV and YYDKDF (reference sequence). The CDR3 protein is CATSSAVLPGVQFF. For the CDR3, the DNA is TGTGCCACCAGCAGCGCTGTGCTCCCGGGGGTGCAGTTCTTC.

The CDR3 region has the DNA TGTGCCTGGAGTGTACAGCCGAGAGTCGCCAACTATGGCTACACCTTC. Translation gives CAWSVQPRVANYGYTF. This chain connects TRBV30 to TRBJ1-2, with D uncertain. The V gene lost 0 bases and the J gene lost 2 bases, with 16 bases spanning the gap. CDR1 is GTSNPN, CDR2 SVGIG, per germline (reference sequence). The CDR3 runs 16 residues.

The chain is built from TRBV5-4 and TRBJ1-1; D ambiguous. Trimming left V 4 bases short and J 5 bases short, with 9 bases between. Germline V lookup: CDR1 SGHNT, CDR2 YYREEE (reference sequence). The CDR3 sequence is 12 residues long. CDR3 amino acids: CASSRTGTEAFF. CDR3 in DNA: TGTGCCAGCAGCCGTACCGGGACTGAAGCTTTCTTT.

The chain joins TRBV6-5 to TRBJ2-7; no clear D gene. Trimming took off 7 bases at V and 3 bases at J, with 19 bases between the two ends. This CDR3 region has 15 residues. The germline gives CDR1 MNHEY, CDR2 SVGAGI. The CDR3 coding sequence is TGTGCCAGCACCACACAGACCCAGACCCACTACGAGCAGTACTTC. This codes for CASTTQTQTHYEQYF.

This clone was found once. This rearrangement joins TRBV27 to TRBJ1-5; D remains unclear. CDR3 size: 16 residues. Germline V gene data show CDR1 as MNHEY and CDR2 as SMNVEV (reference sequence). V lost 5 bases and J lost 6, with 20 bases in between. The CDR3 DNA follows: TGTGCCAGCAGTCCTCTTTCCACGGGGAACGTTCAGCCCCAGCATTTT. Translation: CASSPLSTGNVQPQHF.